This T cell receptor (beta chain) was identified during a study of T cells expressing NK-cell markers. TCRdb reprocessed the 5' RACE reads and reports one entry per CDR3 protein, with no DNA. The table lists about 260,000 distinct CDR3 sequences. The CDR3 consists of 13 residues. The germline gives CDR1 KGHSH, CDR2 LQKENI. This receptor was obtained from a woman between 18 and 70 years old in good health. What was sequenced was blood T cells: a sorted CD56 or NKG2C T cell subset, CD4+ or CD8+ T cells, or bulk PBMC T cells (not recorded which). The V gene is TRBV18, the J gene TRBJ2-2; TCRdb selects TRBD1, and the lack of DNA leaves this call unchecked. This CDR3 reads CASSPDSAGELFF.